Listed here are 22 T cell receptor beta chains from one sample, sequenced in a study of T cell responses to AZD1222 COVID-19 vaccine. The repertoire was sequenced with immunoSEQ multiplex PCR; TCRdb's copy has only in-frame clones and lacks some. The profile shows 120,000 or so clones, around 84% of them singletons. This sample comprised peripheral blood, obtained 28 days after the second AZD1222 dose. These TCRs come from an adult who received the AZD1222 COVID-19 vaccine.

V and J are TRBV5-4 and TRBJ1-1, with unresolved D. Between the trimmed V and J ends, which lost 1 base and 2 bases, there was a span of 3 bases. CDR1 and CDR2 (germline): SGHNT, YYREEE (reference sequence). The CDR3 length is 12 residues. The CDR3 spells CASSLYNTEAFF. For the CDR3, the DNA is TGTGCCAGCAGCTTGTACAACACTGAAGCTTTCTTT.

This clone has just one count. This CDR3 is CASSSPTTSAGGAETQYF. Written as DNA, the CDR3 is TGTGCCAGCAGCTCCCCGACGACTAGCGCGGGGGGTGCAGAGACCCAGTACTTC. The rearrangement links TRBV7-2 to TRBJ2-5; TRBD2 matches 8 bases. Germline trimming cut 4 bases from V and 4 bases from J; bases unmatched to any gene: 17. CDR1 and CDR2 from the germline V gene are SGHTA and FQGNSA. CDR3 length equals 18 residues.

This clone was recorded once. This sequence joins TRBV5-1 and TRBJ1-2; 8 nucleotides line up with TRBD1. V trimming: 2 bases; J trimming: 7 bases; junction bases outside the gene matches: 7. The V gene's germline CDR1 is SGHRS and CDR2 YFSETQ. CDR3 size: 14 residues. The CDR3 bases are TGCGCCAGCAGCTTTACAGGGGGTGATCGTGGCTACACCTTC. It encodes CASSFTGGDRGYTF.

V is TRBV5-6 and J is TRBJ1-4, with D possibly matching TRBD1 (6 bases). The V gene's germline CDR1 is SGHDT and CDR2 YYEEEE. The CDR3 runs 14 residues. The V gene lost 5 bases and the J gene lost 8 bases, with 16 bases spanning the gap. CDR3 sequence: CASRQTGSREKLFF. CDR3 bases: TGTGCCAGCAGGCAAACAGGGAGTAGGGAAAAACTGTTTTTT.

J is TRBJ1-1 and V is TRBV5-1, with TRBD1 matching over 7 bases. V gave up 3 bases and J gave up 7 bases; unmatched junction bases: 6. CDR1 is SGHRS and CDR2 is YFSETQ in the germline V gene. The CDR3 has 13 residues. In DNA form, the CDR3 reads TGCGCCAGCAGCTGGGACAGAGATAGTGAAGCTTTCTTT. Translation gives CASSWDRDSEAFF.

The rearrangement uses TRBV7-8 and TRBJ1-5, with D hard to call. Germline V gives CDR1 SGHVS, CDR2 FQNEAQ. The ends were cut back, 1 base at V and 2 bases at J, with 6 bases in the middle. The CDR3 length is 14 residues. As DNA, the CDR3 is TGTGCCAGCAGCTTAGGTAAAGGCAATCAGCCCCAGCATTTT. Translating gives CASSLGKGNQPQHF.

V and J are TRBV2 and TRBJ1-3, with D hard to call. The V end lost 7 bases, the J end lost 0 bases, and 13 bases lay between the germline ends. Germline CDR1 reads SNHLY; CDR2 reads FYNNEI. CDR3 size: 15 residues. The CDR3 region is CASKTGAASGNTIYF. CDR3 DNA sequence: TGTGCCAGCAAGACCGGAGCAGCCTCTGGAAACACCATATATTTT.

This chain connects TRBV10-3 to TRBJ1-2; 8 positions match TRBD1. Germline assignment: CDR1 ENHRY and CDR2 SYGVKD. With V trimmed by 4 bases and J by 2 bases, 3 bases remained unmatched. CDR3 length: 14 residues. The CDR3 nucleotides are TGTGCCATCAGTGCGTCAGGGGGCAACTATGGCTACACCTTC. Amino acid sequence: CAISASGGNYGYTF.

About this clone: At one boundary the junction diverges from the germline segment, which might be a read error. The chain recombines TRBV7-7 with TRBJ1-5; D is undetermined. The CDR3 loop spans 13 amino acids. Germline assignment: CDR1 SSHAT and CDR2 FNYEAQ (reference sequence). The CDR3 DNA sequence: TGTGCTAGCAGCTTGTATCATGGTCAGCCCCAGCATTTT. Residues: CASSLYHGQPQHF.

The genes are TRBV5-8 and TRBJ2-3; D gene ambiguous. V was clipped by 6 bases and J by 3 bases, with 11 bases between them. The CDR3 is 13 amino acids. Germline V gene lookup returns CDR1 SGHTS and CDR2 YDEGEE. The CDR3 is CASILQRTDTQYF. The CDR3 DNA follows: TGTGCCAGCATCCTACAGAGGACAGATACGCAGTATTTT.

In its sample, this clone was seen a few times. CDR3 DNA sequence: TGTGCCAGTTCTCGGGATACCTACGAGCAGTACTTC. Amino acids: CASSRDTYEQYF. The genes are TRBV3-1 (or the pseudogene TRBV3-2) and TRBJ2-7; TRBD2 might be the D (5 bases). The CDR3 extends over 12 amino acids. Per the germline V gene, CDR1 is LGHDT and CDR2 is YNNKEL (reference sequence). V was trimmed by 9 bases and J by 2 bases, leaving 11 bases between them.

V usage is TRBV7-9 and J usage is TRBJ1-4; D gene uncertain. V gave up 2 bases and J gave up 5 bases, with 12 bases separating them. CDR3 length: 15 residues. Germline CDR1 reads SEHNR; CDR2 reads FQNEAQ (reference sequence). CDR3 region: CASSLSGMKNEKLFF. CDR3 coding DNA: TGTGCCAGCAGCTTATCGGGGATGAAAAATGAAAAACTGTTTTTT.

The rearrangement links TRBV5-1 to TRBJ1-3; D is unclear. Germline lookup yields CDR1 SGHRS and CDR2 YFSETQ. The CDR3 sequence is 15 residues long. The V end was cut by 0 bases, the J end by 3 bases, with 10 bases between. DNA for the CDR3: TGCGCCAGCAGCTTGGGGGGAGCAGTTGGAAACACCATATATTTT. The encoded protein is CASSLGGAVGNTIYF.

This clone was observed once. The J gene is TRBJ2-7, the V gene TRBV5-4, with D possibly matching TRBD2 (5 bases). V was pared by 1 base and J by 9 bases, with 8 bases between. Germline-derived CDR1 and CDR2 are SGHNT and YYREEE (reference sequence). This CDR3 spans 11 amino acids. The CDR3 sequence is CASSLRDAQYF. In DNA form, the CDR3 reads TGTGCCAGCAGCTTGCGGGATGCGCAGTACTTC.

The gene calls are TRBV14 and TRBJ2-5; the D gene is possibly TRBD1 (5 bases). The length of the CDR3 is 13 residues. V was shortened by 5 bases and J by 5 bases, with 12 bases between the two germline ends. Germline V CDR1 and CDR2: SGHDN, FVKESK. CDR3 in amino acids: CASSLQVGETQYF. The CDR3 coding sequence is TGTGCCAGCAGCTTACAGGTTGGGGAGACCCAGTACTTC.

This clone was picked up a small number of times. The rearrangement joins TRBV7-2 to TRBJ2-1; 8 positions match TRBD1. This CDR3 is 16 amino acids long. V shed 4 bases and J 7 bases; nucleotides not matched to a gene: 12. Germline loops: CDR1 SGHTA, CDR2 FQGNSA. CDR3 sequence (DNA): TGTGCCAGCAGCTCCCGTAGGACAGGGATGATGAATGAGCAGTTCTTC. Its protein product is CASSSRRTGMMNEQFF.

This sequence joins TRBV5-1 and TRBJ2-7; 7 nucleotides align to TRBD1. This CDR3 spans 14 amino acids. Germline values: CDR1 SGHRS, CDR2 YFSETQ. The V segment lost 4 bases and the J segment 5 bases; nucleotides outside the gene matches: 9. CDR3 DNA: TGCGCCAGCAGCCCCGGGACAGTAAGCCACGAGCAGTACTTC. This sequence encodes CASSPGTVSHEQYF.

This clone came up a few times. The rearrangement links TRBV25-1 to TRBJ1-1; no clear D. Germline CDR1 is MGHDK and CDR2 is SYGVNS. Trimming took off 5 bases at V and 4 bases at J, with 8 bases between the two ends. The CDR3 sequence is 12 residues long. The CDR3 loop reads CASSSGSTEAFF. The CDR3 coding sequence is TGTGCCAGCAGTTCGGGTTCCACTGAAGCTTTCTTT.

The rearrangement uses TRBV7-2 and TRBJ1-5; 7 bases fit TRBD1. The CDR3 runs to 16 residues. J lost 2 bases, V lost 1 base, and 5 bases had no gene match. Germline V lookup: CDR1 SGHTA, CDR2 FQGNSA. CDR3 DNA sequence: TGTGCCAGCAGCTTAGACCGAGACAGGGGCAATCAGCCCCAGCATTTT. Protein sequence: CASSLDRDRGNQPQHF. Combining the CDR3 with reference TRBV7-2 and TRBJ1-5 gives the whole variable domain GAGVSQSPSNKVTEKGKDVELRCDPISGHTALYWYRQSLGQGLEFLIYFQGNSAPDKSGLPSDRFSAERTGGSVSTLTIQRTQQEDSAVYLCASSLDRDRGNQPQHFGDGTRLSIL.

The chain combines TRBV19 with TRBJ1-2, with D possibly matching TRBD1 (5 bases). V lost 5 bases and J 7 bases, leaving 20 bases between the germline ends. Germline lookup yields CDR1 LNHDA and CDR2 SQIVND (reference sequence). CDR3 length equals 15 residues. Here the CDR3 DNA reads TGTGCCAGTAGTCTTTCCGGGGCCGGATCGTCTGGCTACACCTTC. This translates into CASSLSGAGSSGYTF. The variable domain in full, completed from reference TRBV19 and TRBJ1-2, reads DGGITQSPKYLFRKEGQNVTLSCEQNLNHDAMYWYRQDPGQGLRLIYYSQIVNDFQKGDIAEGYSVSREKKESFPLTVTSAQKNPTAFYLCASSLSGAGSSGYTFGSGTRLTVV.

The chain has TRBV4-3 and TRBJ2-7; possibly TRBD1 for D (5 bases). Trimming took off 1 base at V and 7 bases at J, with 17 bases between the two ends. From germline, CDR1 is LGHNA and CDR2 YSLEER. The CDR3 loop spans 15 amino acids. This CDR3 reads CASSQGGAGSGEQYF. CDR3 sequence (DNA): TGCGCCAGCAGCCAAGGTGGGGCCGGTTCTGGAGAGCAGTACTTC.

In the case of this clone: One end of the junction fails to match germline, which may point to a read error. J is TRBJ2-7 and V is TRBV28; D may correspond to TRBD1 or TRBD2 (5 bases each). Germline assignment: CDR1 MDHEN and CDR2 SYDVKM. The CDR3 length is 16 residues. Written as DNA, the CDR3 is TGTGCCAGCACTTTAAAAGGGACGATGGGGGCCTACGAGCAGTACTTC. As protein: CASTLKGTMGAYEQYF.